This entry concerns a single TCR beta chain. Its cognate antigen is unknown. A clone one base away is much larger, so this may be a read error. Since the CDR3 does not end with the conserved phenylalanine or tryptophan, this likely comes from a read error. CDR1 and CDR2 from the germline V gene are MNHEY and SVGEGT. CDR3 length equals 14 residues. The V end lost 4 bases, the J end lost 4 bases, and 13 bases lay between the germline ends. These data are taken from a study of molecular identifiers for immune sequencing clone quantification. General study points: Should identical TCR molecules share a barcode, the sizes of highly expanded clones could be underestimated.

Preparation of naive CD8 libraries involved roughly 18,000 to 1,100,000 sorted cells and 10%, 30% or 50% RNA. TCRdb redid the calling of the PCR reads with MiXCR, one entry per CDR3 protein. The sample yields 300,000 to 350,000 distinct CDR3 sequences, over 20% seen once. This clonotype was obtained from a human donor in good health. Some libraries in this study had Jurkat cell RNA spiked in. Sample: naive CD8+ T cells from blood, with Jurkat cell RNA spiked in. Subset indicated: FACS-sorted CD8+CD4-CCR7+CD45RA+ naive T cells. The gene calls are TRBV6-2 or TRBV6-3 and TRBJ1-1; D not certain. The CDR3 spells CASSSYATGTEAFS. DNA of the CDR3: TGTGCCAGCAGTTCCTACGCGACGGGCACTGAAGCTTTCTCT.